A single TCR beta chain is shown here with its context. No antigen is known for it. Time point here: cycle 4 day 1 (C4D1), after less than 7 weeks of nivolumab. Exposure to brentuximab vedotin varied, and each patient had relapsed following autologous stem cell transplantation. The sample originates from a study of PD-1 blockade in classical Hodgkin lymphoma. As for the study in general: Each patient was given nivolumab 3 mg/kg through a vein every 2 weeks.

Study-wide points: Those achieving complete response showed baseline diversity like newly diagnosed patients. By cycle point C4D1, TCR diversity had risen significantly in CD4+ cells (but not CD8+ cells). Exclusion removed patients who began nivolumab under 1 year after ASCT.

This table comes from immunoSEQ multiplex PCR, and its TCRdb copy is limited to in-frame clones, with some not included. The table shows approximately 27,000 clones, with around 79% occurring only once. The TCR originated in a human donor with classical Hodgkin lymphoma. The starting material was peripheral blood mononuclear cells (PBMCs), obtained before the fourth cycle of nivolumab.

The CDR3 DNA follows: TGTGCCAGTAGTTCAGGGGAGACAGGGAGCGAGACCCAGTACTTC. It is translated as CASSSGETGSETQYF. V gene TRBV19 combines with J gene TRBJ2-5; 7 bases align to TRBD1. The CDR3 has 15 residues. Germline CDR1 is LNHDA and CDR2 is SQIVND (reference sequence). After removal of 5 bases from V and 5 bases from J, the junction contained 11 bases not matched to a gene.